These 25 T cell receptor beta chains share one sample of origin, sequenced in a study of blood T cell repertoires in COVID-19. Here immunoSEQ multiplex PCR was the method, and the copy in TCRdb shows in-frame clones only, minus some. The sample has about 120,000 clones, 70% to 90% seen once. The sample taken for sequencing was peripheral blood. Receptors were obtained from a man aged 40-55 years with acute or convalescent COVID-19.

J is TRBJ2-7 and V is TRBV11-2; 7 bases match TRBD2. The CDR3 totals 15 residues. Germline V gene data show CDR1 as SGHAT and CDR2 as FQNNGV. Trimming removed 1 base from V and 5 bases from J; junction bases left unmatched: 8. The CDR3 here is CASSLGIAGEHEQYF. The CDR3 DNA is TGTGCCAGCAGCTTAGGGATCGCGGGGGAGCACGAGCAGTACTTC.

The V call is TRBV5-6, the J call TRBJ1-4, with a weak D call TRBD1 (5 bases). Germline V gives CDR1 SGHDT, CDR2 YYEEEE. V was pared by 5 bases and J by 7 bases, with 12 bases between. The CDR3 contains 13 residues. CDR3 bases: TGTGCCAGCAGTTCACGGGGGTTTGAAAAACTGTTTTTT. Protein: CASSSRGFEKLFF.

This chain uses TRBV5-4 with TRBJ1-1, with D unclear. The CDR3 is made up of 14 amino acids. CDR1 is SGHNT and CDR2 is YYREEE in the germline V gene (reference sequence). V was pared by 3 bases and J by 3 bases, with 12 bases between. The CDR3 sequence is CASSYPLPHTEAFF. CDR3 DNA sequence: TGTGCCAGCAGCTATCCACTCCCTCACACTGAAGCTTTCTTT.

The V call is TRBV3-1 (or the pseudogene TRBV3-2), the J call TRBJ1-5, with D unresolved. V lost 1 base and J 11 bases, leaving 12 bases between the germline ends. Germline V gives CDR1 LGHDT, CDR2 YNNKEL (reference sequence). The CDR3 covers 13 residues. The CDR3 protein is CASSQGPSVAQHF. CDR3 nucleotides: TGTGCCAGCAGCCAAGGCCCCTCGGTGGCCCAGCATTTT.

The chain couples TRBV21-1 to TRBJ2-3; the table's D call, TRBD1, has no DNA check behind it. TRBV21-1 counts as a pseudogene. The CDR3 totals 14 residues. The CDR3 DNA is TGTGCCAGCAGCAAGGAACAGGGCACAGATACGCAGTATTTT. Translated, it gives CASSKEQGTDTQYF.

The rearrangement joins TRBV9 to TRBJ2-1, with 10 nucleotides matching TRBD2. Germline V gene lookup returns CDR1 SGDLS and CDR2 YYNGEE. V shed 0 bases and J 8 bases; nucleotides not matched to a gene: 11. The CDR3 spans 17 residues. Written as DNA, the CDR3 is TGTGCCAGCAGCGTAGCTAGTGGGACTAGCGTGGTTGATGAGCAGTTCTTC. Encoded protein: CASSVASGTSVVDEQFF. The full variable domain, in which reference TRBV9 and TRBJ2-1 provide the parts outside the CDR3, is DSGVTQTPKHLITATGQRVTLRCSPRSGDLSVYWYQQSLDQGLQFLIQYYNGEERAKGNILERFSAQQFPDLHSELNLSSLELGDSALYFCASSVASGTSVVDEQFFGPGTRLTVL.

The CDR3 nucleotides read TGTGCCAGCATACGGTCCGAGAACACAGATACGCAGTATTTT. Residues: CASIRSENTDTQYF. V usage is TRBV2 and J usage is TRBJ2-3; no reliable D call. CDR3 length: 14 residues. Per germline, CDR1 SNHLY and CDR2 FYNNEI. V was pared by 7 bases and J by 2 bases, with 13 bases between.

CDR3 loop: CASSGGTRSEKLFF. CDR3 coding DNA: TGTGCCAGCAGTGGGGGGACACGCTCTGAAAAACTGTTTTTT. This rearrangement joins TRBV2 to TRBJ1-4, with D possibly TRBD1 on 6 matching bases. CDR3 size: 14 residues. Trimming took off 4 bases at V and 7 bases at J, with 13 bases between the two ends. Looked up from germline, CDR1 is SNHLY and CDR2 is FYNNEI.

The chain carries TRBV19 and TRBJ1-1; no definite D call. The CDR3 runs 15 residues. Deletions cut 2 bases from V and 0 bases from J, with 10 bases between. The V gene's germline CDR1 is LNHDA and CDR2 SQIVND (reference sequence). The CDR3: CASSISGGMNTEAFF. In DNA, the CDR3 is TGTGCCAGTAGTATATCGGGAGGGATGAACACTGAAGCTTTCTTT. Complete variable domain (other parts from reference TRBV19 and TRBJ1-1): DGGITQSPKYLFRKEGQNVTLSCEQNLNHDAMYWYRQDPGQGLRLIYYSQIVNDFQKGDIAEGYSVSREKKESFPLTVTSAQKNPTAFYLCASSISGGMNTEAFFGQGTRLTVV.

J is TRBJ2-2 and V is TRBV7-3; 10 bases fit TRBD1. Germline-derived CDR1 and CDR2 are SGHTA and FQGTGA. V lost 2 bases to trimming and J lost 7 bases; unmatched junction nucleotides: 1. This CDR3 contains 14 residues. CDR3 in DNA: TGTGCCAGCAGCTTAGGACAGGGGGTCGGGGAGCTGTTTTTT. It codes for CASSLGQGVGELFF.

J is TRBJ1-2 and V is TRBV5-1; D unresolved. The V and J ends lost 9 bases and 6 bases respectively, with 15 bases between them. There are 12 residues in the CDR3. Germline V gene data show CDR1 as SGHRS and CDR2 as YFSETQ. The CDR3 here is CAIEGGFDGYTF. The CDR3 DNA sequence: TGCGCCATCGAGGGCGGTTTCGATGGCTACACCTTC.

This chain joins TRBV7-3 and TRBJ1-1; D may be TRBD1 (5 bases). The CDR3 is 13 amino acids. The ends were cut back, 2 bases at V and 5 bases at J, with 9 bases in the middle. Germline CDR1 and CDR2: SGHTA and FQGTGA. The CDR3 nucleotides are TGTGCCAGCAGCTTAGGGGCCGGGACTGAAGCTTTCTTT. It codes for CASSLGAGTEAFF.

This clone came up many times. This rearrangement joins TRBV6-1 to TRBJ2-1; 7 positions match TRBD2. The CDR3 is 16 residues long. The trim removed 4 bases at V and 9 bases at J, leaving 15 bases unmatched. CDR1 is MNHNS, CDR2 SASEGT, per germline. CDR3 sequence: CASSATLGGTIGEQFF. CDR3 DNA sequence: TGTGCCAGCAGTGCTACTCTGGGGGGGACTATCGGTGAGCAGTTCTTC.

The chain couples TRBV27 to TRBJ1-3; TRBD1 matches at 10 bases. Germline lookup yields CDR1 MNHEY and CDR2 SMNVEV (reference sequence). The CDR3 runs to 15 residues. V trimming: 5 bases; J trimming: 4 bases; junction bases outside the gene matches: 5. The CDR3 sequence is CASSPDRGTGNTIYF. CDR3 coding DNA: TGTGCCAGCAGTCCGGACAGGGGGACAGGAAACACCATATATTTT.

This chain uses TRBV9 with TRBJ2-7; 8 nucleotides line up with TRBD1. V was pared by 4 bases and J by 1 base, with 10 bases of the junction left unmatched. The CDR3 length is 16 residues. CDR1 is SGDLS, CDR2 YYNGEE, per germline. Written as DNA, the CDR3 is TGTGCCAGCAGCCCTCAGGGGACAGGACTATCCTACGAGCAGTACTTC. Encoded protein: CASSPQGTGLSYEQYF. Looking up the rest from reference TRBV9 and TRBJ2-7 gives the full variable domain: DSGVTQTPKHLITATGQRVTLRCSPRSGDLSVYWYQQSLDQGLQFLIQYYNGEERAKGNILERFSAQQFPDLHSELNLSSLELGDSALYFCASSPQGTGLSYEQYFGPGTRLTVT.

V usage is TRBV9 and J usage is TRBJ2-7; 7 nucleotides align to TRBD1. The ends lost 0 bases at V and 3 bases at J; junction bases unmatched: 3. CDR3 length: 14 residues. Germline CDR1 and CDR2: SGDLS and YYNGEE. The CDR3 loop is CASSVGDSVYEQYF. The DNA of the CDR3 is TGTGCCAGCAGCGTAGGGGACAGCGTCTACGAGCAGTACTTC.

This clone was seen only a few times. The V and J genes are TRBV11-2 and TRBJ2-7; a possible D gene is TRBD1 (6 bases). Germline CDR1 and CDR2: SGHAT and FQNNGV. This CDR3 is 14 amino acids long. V dropped 5 bases and J dropped 3 bases, with 14 bases sitting between them. Here the CDR3 DNA reads TGTGCCAGCAGCGTATACAGGGATTACTACGAGCAGTACTTC. This codes for CASSVYRDYYEQYF.

The chain recombines TRBV6-2 or TRBV6-3 with TRBJ2-3, with 7 bases lining up with TRBD1. This CDR3 is 20 amino acids long. V shed 6 bases, J shed 0 bases, and the junction held 21 bases outside the gene matches. CDR1 MNHEY and CDR2 SVGEGT come from the germline V gene. CDR3 in amino acids: CASSHDPGQHFGGSTDTQYF. Written as DNA, the CDR3 is TGTGCCAGCAGCCATGATCCGGGACAGCATTTTGGCGGAAGCACAGATACGCAGTATTTT.

This chain joins TRBV28 and TRBJ2-7; TRBD2 matches at 13 bases. The CDR3 loop spans 14 amino acids. J lost 6 bases, V lost 5 bases, and 4 bases had no gene match. Germline CDR1 is MDHEN and CDR2 is SYDVKM. CDR3 amino acids: CASSITSGGAEQYF. The CDR3 DNA is TGTGCCAGCAGTATCACTAGCGGGGGGGCCGAGCAGTACTTC.

The chain couples TRBV7-2 to TRBJ2-7; 7 bases agree with TRBD1. This CDR3 is 16 amino acids long. Trimming removed 5 bases from V and 3 bases from J; junction bases left unmatched: 13. CDR1 is SGHTA, CDR2 FQGNSA, per germline. The CDR3 DNA follows: TGTGCCAGCAGCACCCACATCGACAGGGACCTCTACGAGCAGTACTTC. Its protein is CASSTHIDRDLYEQYF.

This chain links TRBV27 with TRBJ1-2, with a possible D match to TRBD1 (6 bases). Germline V gene lookup returns CDR1 MNHEY and CDR2 SMNVEV (reference sequence). The CDR3 sequence is 13 residues long. Between the trimmed V and J ends, which lost 4 bases and 6 bases, there was a span of 12 bases. The CDR3 region has the DNA TGTGCCAGCAGTTCCGCCGACAGGCATGGCTACACCTTC. Its translation: CASSSADRHGYTF.

This clone has only a few counts. V gene TRBV27 combines with J gene TRBJ1-6; a possible D gene is TRBD1 (6 bases). Trimming stripped 3 bases from V and 6 bases from J, with 21 bases between. This CDR3 is built from 18 residues. Germline loops: CDR1 MNHEY, CDR2 SMNVEV (reference sequence). CDR3 sequence: CASSFSPSTGSPNSPLHF. For the CDR3, the DNA is TGTGCCAGCAGTTTTTCCCCCTCGACAGGATCTCCTAATTCACCCCTCCACTTT.

The V gene is TRBV6-5, the J gene TRBJ1-2, with D perhaps TRBD1 (6 bases). The germline V gene encodes CDR1 MNHEY and CDR2 SVGAGI. V dropped 7 bases and J dropped 4 bases, with 13 bases sitting between them. This CDR3 contains 13 residues. As DNA, the CDR3 is TGTGCCAGCAAGACCGGACAGACCTATGGCTACACCTTC. Encoded protein: CASKTGQTYGYTF.

The CDR3 sequence: CASSTGLAGGGGQFF. As DNA, the CDR3 is TGTGCCAGCAGCACGGGACTAGCGGGGGGAGGTGGGCAGTTCTTC. This chain links TRBV27 with TRBJ2-1; 15 positions match TRBD2. This CDR3 is 15 amino acids long. Trimming removed 6 bases from V and 12 bases from J; junction bases left unmatched: 9. CDR1 is MNHEY and CDR2 is SMNVEV in the germline V gene (reference sequence).

The chain uses TRBV24-1 and TRBJ2-6; D is uncertain. The V end lost 10 bases, the J end lost 1 base, and 7 bases lay between the germline ends. The CDR3 extends over 13 amino acids. The V gene's germline CDR1 is KGHDR and CDR2 SFDVKD. The CDR3 protein is CATERSGANVLTF. DNA for the CDR3: TGTGCCACAGAGAGGTCTGGGGCCAACGTCCTGACTTTC.